What follows describes a single TCR beta chain. Its target is not known. This sample is part of a study of T cell repertoires in cytomegalovirus infection. Background on the study: An indication of both CMV infection and matching HLA type came from public TCR beta signatures.

Each CDR3 protein is one row after TCRdb ran MiXCR on the reads. In the table there are fewer than 550,000 distinct CDR3 sequences, roughly 29% of which are singletons. General observations from the study: Identification of carriers of CMV plus the relevant HLA was achieved through cumulative public TCR beta family frequency.

This CDR3 has 14 amino acids. Looked up from germline, CDR1 is MDHEN and CDR2 is SYDVKM. The V gene end was trimmed by 9 bases and the J gene end by 3 bases; junction bases not matched to a gene: 10. Sequencing used PBMCs. The chain is built from TRBV28 and TRBJ1-2, with 7 positions matching TRBD1. This TCR derives from a human donor in good health (CMV status not recorded). Some clones in this sample may be carry-over from other donors' samples. CDR3 sequence (DNA): TGTGCCAGTTATTCGACAGGGACAGACTATGGCTACACCTTC. It yields the protein CASYSTGTDYGYTF.